This T cell receptor (beta chain) was profiled in a study of identifying expanded T cells in peripheral blood. Healthy donors had no documented immune events, such as infections, while sampled. Trimming cost V 2 bases and J 3 bases, with 10 bases left between them. The germline CDR1 and CDR2 sequences are SNHLY and FYNNEI. This CDR3 has 15 amino acids. The study's findings and limits: Variance in clone template counts between two-week samples significantly increased with total template count across all healthy donors. About 1.2 clones differed between technical replicates, versus around 15 and 19 over time.

The table came from immunoSEQ multiplex PCR; TCRdb's copy has only in-frame clones and leaves some out. The table records 95,000 to 100,000 clones, around 88% of them present only once. Concerning this clone: What it binds is unknown.

The receptor's source is a person aged 18 to 75 in good health. The V and J genes are TRBV2 and TRBJ1-4, with D perhaps matching TRBD1 (5 bases). Input material: blood. CDR3 in DNA: TGTGCCAGCAGTGAACCGAGAGGGGCTAATGAAAAACTGTTTTTT. Amino acid sequence: CASSEPRGANEKLFF.